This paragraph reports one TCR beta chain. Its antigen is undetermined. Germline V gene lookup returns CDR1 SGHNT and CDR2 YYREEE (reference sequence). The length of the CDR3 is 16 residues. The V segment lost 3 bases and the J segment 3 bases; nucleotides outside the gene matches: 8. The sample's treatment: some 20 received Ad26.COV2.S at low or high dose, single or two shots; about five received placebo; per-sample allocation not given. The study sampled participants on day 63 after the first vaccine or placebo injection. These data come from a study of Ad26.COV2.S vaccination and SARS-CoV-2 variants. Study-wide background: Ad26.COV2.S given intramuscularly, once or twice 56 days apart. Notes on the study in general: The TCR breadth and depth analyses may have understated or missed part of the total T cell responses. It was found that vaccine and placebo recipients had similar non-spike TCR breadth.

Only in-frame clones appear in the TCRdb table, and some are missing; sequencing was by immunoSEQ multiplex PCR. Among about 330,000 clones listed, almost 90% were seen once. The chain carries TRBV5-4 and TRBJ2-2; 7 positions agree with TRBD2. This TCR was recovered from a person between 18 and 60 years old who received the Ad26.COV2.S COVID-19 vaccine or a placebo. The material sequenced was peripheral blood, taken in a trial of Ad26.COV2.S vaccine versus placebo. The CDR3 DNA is TGTGCCAGCAGCTGGAGACTAGCAATAGACACCGGGGAGCTGTTTTTT. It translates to CASSWRLAIDTGELFF.